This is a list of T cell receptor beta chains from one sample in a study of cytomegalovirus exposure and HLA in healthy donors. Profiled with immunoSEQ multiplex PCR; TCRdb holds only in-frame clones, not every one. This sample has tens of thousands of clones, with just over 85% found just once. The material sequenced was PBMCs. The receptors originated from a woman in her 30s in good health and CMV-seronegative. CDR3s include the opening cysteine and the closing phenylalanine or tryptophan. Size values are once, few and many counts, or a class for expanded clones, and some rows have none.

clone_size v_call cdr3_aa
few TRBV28 CASIPTGTGIEQYF
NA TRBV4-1 CASSQDRQGGTEAFF
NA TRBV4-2 CASSQVGDSSQPQHF
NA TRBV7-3 CASSLPGGPTGEQFF
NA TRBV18 CASSPPSAGAKNIQYF
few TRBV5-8 CASSLWQGTEAFF
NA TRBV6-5 CASISSRTATYEQYF
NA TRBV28 CASSLGTGWREQYF
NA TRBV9 CASSVDGTSGSEQYF
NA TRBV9 CASSPGQGAYEQYF
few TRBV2 CASSSSGRDTGELFF
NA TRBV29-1 CSVQQGWNQPQHF
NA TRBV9 CASSVGGRPYNEQFF
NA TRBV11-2 CASSYGVLAGISNEQFF
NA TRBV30 CAWSVSGFVTDTQYF
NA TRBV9 CASSASFGANVLTF
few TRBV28 CASRSQGGYGYTF
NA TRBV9 CASSFPGGYQETQYF
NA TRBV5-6 CASSLTPVRGEQYF
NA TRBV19 CASSQGASYGYTF
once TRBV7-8 CASSLIGGTQYF
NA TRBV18 CASSPDSEQFF
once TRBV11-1 CASSQTEVFGDEQFF
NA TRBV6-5 CASSYSGRGNYEQYF
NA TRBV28 CASSLYGTGANVLTF
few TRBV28 CASSRRGRGTEAFF
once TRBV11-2 CASSQGQGGIRSYEQYF
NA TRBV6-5 CASSYPRTGARHEAFF
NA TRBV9 CASSAGGRGETQYF
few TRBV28 CASSGTGLYEQYF
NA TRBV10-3 CAISESGTGHNQPQHF
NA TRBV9 CASSPYAPLGHRSYNEQFF
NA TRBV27 CASSPNKVQGREQYF
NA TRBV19 CASSTRDTSGYTF
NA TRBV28 CASSFPRYSNQPQHF
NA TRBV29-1 CSATGRYQETQYF
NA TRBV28 CATLRQGFATDTQYF
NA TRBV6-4 CASSRTSLAGESNEQFF
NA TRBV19 CASSPPDRHQEKLFF
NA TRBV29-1 CSAGLAGGRGQYF
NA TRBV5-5 CASSSGTSGYNEQFF
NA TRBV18 CASSSNRGPLTEAFF
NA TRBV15 CATSRERGYYEQYF
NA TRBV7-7 CASSSQVADTQYF
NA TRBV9 CASSGTGKRHTEAFF
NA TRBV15 CATSREGRGATEAFF
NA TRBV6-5 CASSYSQGNSNEQYF
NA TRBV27 CASSLRFSGISDTQYF